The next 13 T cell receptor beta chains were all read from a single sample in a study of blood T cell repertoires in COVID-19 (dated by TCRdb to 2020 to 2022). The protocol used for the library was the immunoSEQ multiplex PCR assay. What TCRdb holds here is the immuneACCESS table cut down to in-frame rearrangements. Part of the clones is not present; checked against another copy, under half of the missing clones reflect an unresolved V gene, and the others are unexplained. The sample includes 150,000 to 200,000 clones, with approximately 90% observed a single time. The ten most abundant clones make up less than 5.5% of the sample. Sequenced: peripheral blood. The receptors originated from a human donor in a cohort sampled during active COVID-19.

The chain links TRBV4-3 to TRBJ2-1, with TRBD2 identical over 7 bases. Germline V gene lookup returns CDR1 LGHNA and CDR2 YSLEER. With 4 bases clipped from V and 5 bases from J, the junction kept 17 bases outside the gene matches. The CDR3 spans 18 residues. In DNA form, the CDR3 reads TGCGCCAGCAGCCCAACTCCCTATCCGGGGGGACCAAACAATGAGCAGTTCTTC. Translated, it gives CASSPTPYPGGPNNEQFF.

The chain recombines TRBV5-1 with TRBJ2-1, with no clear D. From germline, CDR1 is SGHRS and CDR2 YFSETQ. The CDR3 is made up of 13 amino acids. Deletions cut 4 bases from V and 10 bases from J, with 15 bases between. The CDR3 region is CASSEQSPGEQFF. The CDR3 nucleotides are TGCGCCAGCAGCGAGCAATCGCCCGGGGAGCAGTTCTTC. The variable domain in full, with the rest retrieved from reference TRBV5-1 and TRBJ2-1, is KAGVTQTPRYLIKTRGQQVTLSCSPISGHRSVSWYQQTPGQGLQFLFEYFSETQRNKGNFPGRFSGRQFSNSRSEMNVSTLELGDSALYLCASSEQSPGEQFFGPGTRLTVL.

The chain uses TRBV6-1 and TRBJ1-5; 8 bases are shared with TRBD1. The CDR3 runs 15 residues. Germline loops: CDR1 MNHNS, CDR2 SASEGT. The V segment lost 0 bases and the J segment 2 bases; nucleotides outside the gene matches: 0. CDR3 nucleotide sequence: TGTGCCAGCAGTGAAGCGACAGGGGGCAATCAGCCCCAGCATTTT. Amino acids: CASSEATGGNQPQHF.

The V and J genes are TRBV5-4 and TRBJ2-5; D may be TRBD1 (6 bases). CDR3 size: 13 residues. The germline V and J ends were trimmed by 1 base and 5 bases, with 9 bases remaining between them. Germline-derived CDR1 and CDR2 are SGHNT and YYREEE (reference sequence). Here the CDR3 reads CASSLHREETQYF. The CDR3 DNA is TGTGCCAGCAGCTTGCACAGGGAGGAGACCCAGTACTTC.

CDR3 DNA sequence: TGCGCCAGCAGCCAAGATGGGGGGGGGCCTGGCTACACCTTC. It is translated as CASSQDGGGPGYTF. The chain recombines TRBV4-1 with TRBJ1-2; possibly TRBD1 for D (6 bases). The CDR3 runs 14 residues. V was trimmed by 0 bases and J by 7 bases, leaving 12 bases between them. Germline CDR1 is MGHRA and CDR2 is YSYEKL.

The CDR3 is CAWSRGTSGRTDTQYF. CDR3 bases: TGTGCCTGGAGTAGGGGGACTAGCGGACGCACAGATACGCAGTATTTT. The chain joins TRBV30 to TRBJ2-3, with TRBD2 matching over 11 bases. The J segment lost 1 base and the V segment lost 2 bases, leaving 5 bases of the junction unmatched. Germline-derived CDR1 and CDR2 are GTSNPN and SVGIG (reference sequence). The CDR3 totals 16 residues.

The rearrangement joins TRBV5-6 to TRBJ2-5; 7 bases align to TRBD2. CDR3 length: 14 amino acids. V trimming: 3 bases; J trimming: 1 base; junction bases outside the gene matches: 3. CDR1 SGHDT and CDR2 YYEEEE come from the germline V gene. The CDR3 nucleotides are TGTGCCAGCAGCTCCCTAGCGGCCCAAGAGACCCAGTACTTC. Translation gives CASSSLAAQETQYF.

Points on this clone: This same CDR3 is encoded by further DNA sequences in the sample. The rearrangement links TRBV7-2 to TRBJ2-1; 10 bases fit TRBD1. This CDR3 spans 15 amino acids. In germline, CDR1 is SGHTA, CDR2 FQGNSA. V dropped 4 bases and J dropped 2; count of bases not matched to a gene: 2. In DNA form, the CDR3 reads TGTGCCAGCAGCTCCGGACAGGGGGCCTACAATGAGCAGTTCTTC. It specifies CASSSGQGAYNEQFF.

The CDR3 sequence: CASSIGLARGQETQYF. Written as DNA, the CDR3 is TGTGCCAGTAGTATCGGCCTAGCGAGGGGCCAAGAGACCCAGTACTTC. The chain combines TRBV19 with TRBJ2-5; maybe TRBD2 (6 bases). Germline V lookup: CDR1 LNHDA, CDR2 SQIVND (reference sequence). The CDR3 has 16 amino acids. Trimming pared 3 bases from V and 1 base from J, leaving 15 bases between.

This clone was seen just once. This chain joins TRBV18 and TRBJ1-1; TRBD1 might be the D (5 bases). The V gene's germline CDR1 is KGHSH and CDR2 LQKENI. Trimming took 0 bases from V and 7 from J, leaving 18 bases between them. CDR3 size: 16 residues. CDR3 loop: CASSPPSAARVIEAFF. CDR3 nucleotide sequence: TGTGCCAGCTCACCACCGTCTGCCGCCAGGGTAATTGAAGCTTTCTTT.

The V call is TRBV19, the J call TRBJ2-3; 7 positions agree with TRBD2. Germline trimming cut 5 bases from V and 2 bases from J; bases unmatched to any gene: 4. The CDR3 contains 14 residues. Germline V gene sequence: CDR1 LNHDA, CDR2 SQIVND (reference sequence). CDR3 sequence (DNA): TGTGCCAGTAGTTCTAGCGGCACCACAGATACGCAGTATTTT. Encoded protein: CASSSSGTTDTQYF.

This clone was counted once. DNA of the CDR3: TGTGCCTGGAGTGTGGAGGGGGCGGGCAATCAGCCCCAGCATTTT. Amino acids: CAWSVEGAGNQPQHF. The genes are TRBV30 and TRBJ1-5; 7 bases agree with TRBD1. The CDR3 consists of 15 residues. J gave up 2 bases and V 0 bases, and 4 bases lay outside the gene matches. The germline V gene encodes CDR1 GTSNPN and CDR2 SVGIG (reference sequence).

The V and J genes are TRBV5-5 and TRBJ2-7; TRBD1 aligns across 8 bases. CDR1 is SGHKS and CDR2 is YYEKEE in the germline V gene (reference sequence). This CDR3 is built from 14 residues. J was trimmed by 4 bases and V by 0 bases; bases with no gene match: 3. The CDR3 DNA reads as TGTGCCAGCAGCTTGGGGACAGGGAGGTACGAGCAGTACTTC. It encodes CASSLGTGRYEQYF. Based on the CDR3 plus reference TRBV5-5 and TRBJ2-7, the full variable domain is DAGVTQSPTHLIKTRGQQVTLRCSPISGHKSVSWYQQVLGQGPQFIFQYYEKEERGRGNFPDRFSARQFPNYSSELNVNALLLGDSALYLCASSLGTGRYEQYFGPGTRLTVT.